The 24 T cell receptor beta chains below all came from one sample that was sequenced in a study of Graves' ophthalmopathy and Graves' hyperthyroidism. For repertoire sequencing, the TCR beta CDR3 regions were amplified from RNA transcripts. HTBI-primed RT-PCR formed the first round, and a multiplex PCR formed the second. TCRdb reprocessed the multiplex PCR reads with MiXCR, giving one entry per CDR3 protein. This table holds about 370,000 distinct CDR3 sequences, around 19% found once. Input material: peripheral blood. The source is a woman under 30 with Graves' ophthalmopathy.

V and J are TRBV6-1 and TRBJ2-7; D tentatively fits TRBD1 or TRBD2 (6 bases each). Trimming pared 7 bases from V and 3 bases from J, leaving 16 bases between. The germline gives CDR1 MNHNS, CDR2 SASEGT. CDR3 length: 14 residues. The CDR3 is CASKLGGSDYEQYF. Here the CDR3 DNA reads TGTGCCAGCAAATTAGGGGGGAGTGACTACGAGCAGTACTTC.

This clonotype has at least ten counts. The rearrangement uses TRBV14 and TRBJ1-6, with 9 bases matching TRBD1. CDR3 size: 16 residues. In germline, CDR1 is SGHDN, CDR2 FVKESK. With 0 bases clipped from V and 9 bases from J, the junction kept 6 bases outside the gene matches. The CDR3 bases are TGTGCCAGCAGCCAAGATCCTCACAGGGGGCGTTCACCCCTCCACTTT. Its translation: CASSQDPHRGRSPLHF.

The chain has TRBV11-2 and TRBJ2-7; 7 bases line up with TRBD1. Looked up from germline, CDR1 is SGHAT and CDR2 is FQNNGV. The CDR3 contains 16 residues. Trimming took 4 bases from V and 6 from J; bases not matched to a gene: 15. This CDR3 reads CASSSPSTGSVSEQYF. CDR3 in DNA: TGTGCCAGCAGCTCGCCATCGACAGGGTCAGTGAGCGAGCAGTACTTC.

Many counts were recorded for this clonotype. V is TRBV6-1 and J is TRBJ1-2; 7 bases match TRBD1. Germline values: CDR1 MNHNS, CDR2 SASEGT. The junction had 4 bases not matched to a gene; V was cut back by 4 bases and J by 5 bases. The CDR3 covers 13 residues. CDR3 residues: CASSVQGTYGYTF. The DNA for the CDR3 is TGTGCCAGCAGTGTACAGGGGACTTATGGCTACACCTTC.

This clonotype has at least ten counts. The V and J genes are TRBV30 and TRBJ1-5, with D maybe TRBD1 (6 bases). This CDR3 comprises 15 residues. Trimming shortened V by 2 bases and J by 0 bases, and 11 bases separated the two germline ends. Germline V gene lookup returns CDR1 GTSNPN and CDR2 SVGIG (reference sequence). The CDR3 is CAWSKGHSSNQPQHF. CDR3 coding DNA: TGTGCCTGGAGTAAGGGACACAGTAGCAATCAGCCCCAGCATTTT.

This clonotype was detected only once. J is TRBJ1-1 and V is TRBV7-3; 9 nucleotides line up with TRBD1. Germline values: CDR1 SGHTA, CDR2 FQGTGA. The CDR3 is 13 amino acids. Germline trimming cut 10 bases from V and 6 bases from J; bases unmatched to any gene: 9. This CDR3 is CATHRGRGAEAFF. The CDR3 coding sequence is TGTGCCACCCACAGGGGGCGTGGGGCTGAAGCTTTCTTT.

This clonotype was seen repeatedly, ten times or more. The chain employs TRBV28 and TRBJ1-1; no definite D call. V was shortened by 6 bases and J by 5 bases, with 16 bases between the two germline ends. Per the germline V gene, CDR1 is MDHEN and CDR2 is SYDVKM. The CDR3 runs to 14 residues. CDR3 loop: CASSRLAVSTEAFF. The CDR3 DNA is TGTGCCAGCAGCCGCCTGGCTGTGAGTACTGAAGCTTTCTTT.

This clonotype was seen ten or more times. This chain links TRBV28 with TRBJ1-1; D call uncertain. Trimming pared 5 bases from V and 4 bases from J, leaving 17 bases between. Germline V gene data show CDR1 as MDHEN and CDR2 as SYDVKM. The CDR3 runs 15 residues. CDR3 sequence: CASSPLRVPRTEAFF. CDR3 nucleotides: TGTGCCAGCAGTCCTCTCCGAGTACCCCGCACTGAAGCTTTCTTT.

This clonotype was detected many times. The gene calls are TRBV7-9 and TRBJ1-2; D unclear. The CDR3 extends over 14 amino acids. V dropped 2 bases and J dropped 0 bases, with 7 bases sitting between them. Germline V lookup: CDR1 SEHNR, CDR2 FQNEAQ (reference sequence). The CDR3 spells CASSLRAANYGYTF. The CDR3 DNA follows: TGTGCCAGCAGCTTAAGGGCAGCTAACTATGGCTACACCTTC.

This clonotype was counted at least ten times. The chain combines TRBV2 with TRBJ2-7, with TRBD2 matching 7 bases. The CDR3 extends over 11 amino acids. J lost 4 bases, V lost 8 bases, and 2 bases had no gene match. Looked up from germline, CDR1 is SNHLY and CDR2 is FYNNEI. CDR3 loop: CASGREYEQYF. The CDR3 DNA reads as TGTGCCAGCGGGAGGGAATACGAGCAGTACTTC.

This clonotype was seen a handful of times. V gene TRBV6-2 or TRBV6-3 combines with J gene TRBJ1-2; the D gene is possibly TRBD1 (5 bases). CDR3 length equals 17 residues. With 2 bases removed from V and 4 bases from J, the gap between germline ends came to 20 bases. CDR1 is MNHEY and CDR2 is SVGEGT in the germline V gene. The CDR3 protein is CASSYDQVAGTSYGYTF. CDR3 in DNA: TGTGCCAGCAGTTACGACCAAGTGGCAGGGACTTCCTATGGCTACACCTTC.

This clonotype came up many times. CDR3 in DNA: TGTGCCAGCAGCCCACGAGCGGGCGCACAAGAGACCCAGTACTTC. It yields the protein CASSPRAGAQETQYF. The chain is built from TRBV7-3 and TRBJ2-5, with a weak D call TRBD2 (6 bases). Germline V lookup: CDR1 SGHTA, CDR2 FQGTGA. The CDR3 consists of 15 residues. Trimming cost V 5 bases and J 2 bases, with 15 bases left between them.

This clonotype occurred many times. CDR3 residues: CASGMRAGTGELFF. The CDR3 DNA follows: TGTGCCAGCGGCATGAGGGCGGGGACCGGGGAGCTGTTTTTT. The chain employs TRBV6-2 or TRBV6-3 and TRBJ2-2, with TRBD2 as a possible D gene (6 bases). V was trimmed by 8 bases and J by 5 bases, leaving 15 bases between them. Germline assignment: CDR1 MNHEY and CDR2 SVGEGT. The CDR3 sequence is 14 residues long.

Ten or more counts support this clonotype. The rearrangement joins TRBV30 to TRBJ1-6; D possibly corresponds to TRBD1 (5 bases). Deletions cut 7 bases from V and 8 bases from J, with 18 bases between. This CDR3 comprises 14 residues. Germline lookup yields CDR1 GTSNPN and CDR2 SVGIG (reference sequence). The chain's CDR3 is CAYSFQGRDSPLHF. CDR3 in DNA: TGTGCCTATAGTTTTCAGGGTCGGGATTCACCCCTCCACTTT.

This clonotype was seen many times. The chain is built from TRBV6-2 or TRBV6-3 and TRBJ1-1, with D maybe TRBD1 (5 bases). The CDR3 is made up of 16 amino acids. Trimming cost V 5 bases and J 0 bases, with 16 bases left between them. Germline lookup yields CDR1 MNHEY and CDR2 SVGEGT. CDR3 sequence reads: CASSPLDSLLNTEAFF. The DNA of the CDR3 is TGTGCCAGCAGTCCCCTTGACAGTCTATTGAACACTGAAGCTTTCTTT.

This clonotype was seen ten or more times. The rearrangement links TRBV7-9 to TRBJ1-1, with a tentative D call TRBD1 (5 bases). Germline assignment: CDR1 SEHNR and CDR2 FQNEAQ (reference sequence). The V end was cut by 6 bases, the J end by 7 bases, with 15 bases between. The CDR3 runs to 13 residues. CDR3 nucleotides: TGTGCCAGCAGAGGGGCCGAACAAAGTGAAGCTTTCTTT. It yields the protein CASRGAEQSEAFF.

This clonotype was seen at least ten times. This may be a read error: a much more frequent sequence differs by one nucleotide. The rearrangement joins TRBV28 to TRBJ1-5; possible D gene TRBD1, 5 bases. Germline V gene sequence: CDR1 MDHEN, CDR2 SYDVKM. CDR3 size: 13 residues. The CDR3 reads CASRGFGNRPQHF. CDR3 nucleotide sequence: TGTGCCAGCCGGGGCTTTGGCAATCGGCCCCAGCATTTT.

This clonotype was recorded at least ten times. The chain employs TRBV6-2 or TRBV6-3 and TRBJ1-5; unclear D gene. The ends were cut back, 6 bases at V and 2 bases at J, with 11 bases in the middle. The CDR3 extends over 14 amino acids. Germline V gene lookup returns CDR1 MNHEY and CDR2 SVGEGT. The DNA for the CDR3 is TGTGCCAGCAGATGGTGGGGAGGCAATCAGCCCCAGCATTTT. Translating it yields CASRWWGGNQPQHF.

This chain uses TRBV19 with TRBJ2-7, with 8 bases identical to TRBD2. Germline V gene lookup returns CDR1 LNHDA and CDR2 SQIVND (reference sequence). V shed 9 bases and J 3 bases; nucleotides not matched to a gene: 13. The CDR3 has 15 amino acids. This CDR3 is CASGTGTSADYEQYF. The CDR3 DNA follows: TGTGCCAGCGGAACCGGGACTAGTGCAGACTACGAGCAGTACTTC.

This clonotype was counted at least ten times. The V and J genes are TRBV15 and TRBJ1-2; 7 bases align to TRBD1. J gave up 0 bases and V 2 bases, and 6 bases lay outside the gene matches. Germline assignment: CDR1 LNHNV and CDR2 YYDKDF (reference sequence). CDR3 length: 16 amino acids. As DNA, the CDR3 is TGTGCCACCAGCAGAAAAACAGGGGTTGCTAACTATGGCTACACCTTC. Residues: CATSRKTGVANYGYTF. Drawing the rest from reference TRBV15 and TRBJ1-2, the complete variable domain is DAMVIQNPRYQVTQFGKPVTLSCSQTLNHNVMYWYQQKSSQAPKLLFHYYDKDFNNEADTPDNFQSRRPNTSFCFLDIRSPGLGDTAMYLCATSRKTGVANYGYTFGSGTRLTVV.

CDR3 sequence reads: CSAVGQDYYGYTF. CDR3 sequence (DNA): TGCAGTGCCGTGGGACAGGACTATTATGGCTACACCTTC. The rearrangement uses TRBV20-1 and TRBJ1-2, with 8 positions matching TRBD1. CDR1 and CDR2 (germline): DFQATT, SNEGSKA (reference sequence). The trim removed 6 bases at V and 5 bases at J, leaving 8 bases unmatched. CDR3 size: 13 residues.

This clonotype was observed many times. The rearrangement uses TRBV7-9 and TRBJ1-1, with 7 bases identical to TRBD1. This CDR3 has 15 residues. From germline, CDR1 is SEHNR and CDR2 FQNEAQ (reference sequence). With V trimmed by 5 bases and J by 4 bases, 10 bases remained unmatched. CDR3: CASSPMDRLGTEAFF. In DNA form, the CDR3 reads TGTGCCAGCAGCCCGATGGACAGGCTGGGCACTGAAGCTTTCTTT.

This clonotype was counted many times. The V gene is TRBV6-2 or TRBV6-3, the J gene TRBJ2-7; 7 positions agree with TRBD2. CDR3 length equals 16 residues. CDR1 MNHEY and CDR2 SVGEGT come from the germline V gene. Trimming took 6 bases from V and 3 from J; bases not matched to a gene: 14. The CDR3 nucleotides read TGTGCCAGCAGGCGGTCGGGGGAGGGCCCCCTCTACGAGCAGTACTTC. It encodes CASRRSGEGPLYEQYF.

This clonotype was seen many times. This chain joins TRBV28 and TRBJ1-5; D not certain. The CDR3 covers 15 residues. The ends were cut back, 6 bases at V and 5 bases at J, with 17 bases in the middle. Per the germline V gene, CDR1 is MDHEN and CDR2 is SYDVKM. CDR3 region: CASRPLRSIYQPQHF. The DNA of the CDR3 is TGTGCCAGCAGGCCCCTCCGCTCAATATATCAGCCCCAGCATTTT.